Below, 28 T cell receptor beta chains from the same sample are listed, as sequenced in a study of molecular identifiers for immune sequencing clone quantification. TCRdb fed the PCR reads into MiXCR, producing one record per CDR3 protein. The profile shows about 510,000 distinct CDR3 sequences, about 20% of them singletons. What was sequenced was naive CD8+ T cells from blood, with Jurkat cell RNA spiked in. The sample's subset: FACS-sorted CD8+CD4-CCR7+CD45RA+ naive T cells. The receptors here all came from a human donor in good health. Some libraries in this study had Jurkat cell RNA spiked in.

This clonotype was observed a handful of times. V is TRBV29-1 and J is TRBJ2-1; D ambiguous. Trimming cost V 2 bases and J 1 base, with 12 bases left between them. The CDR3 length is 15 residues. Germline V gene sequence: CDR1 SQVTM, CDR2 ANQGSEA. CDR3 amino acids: CSVEPGTPSYNEQFF. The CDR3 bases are TGCAGCGTTGAACCCGGTACTCCGTCCTACAATGAGCAGTTCTTC.

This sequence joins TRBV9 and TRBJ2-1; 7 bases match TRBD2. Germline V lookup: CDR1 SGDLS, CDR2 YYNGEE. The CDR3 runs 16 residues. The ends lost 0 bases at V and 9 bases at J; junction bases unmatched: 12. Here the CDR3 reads CASSVAGRARGGEQFF. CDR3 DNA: TGTGCCAGCAGCGTAGCTGGGAGGGCCCGGGGTGGTGAGCAGTTCTTC.

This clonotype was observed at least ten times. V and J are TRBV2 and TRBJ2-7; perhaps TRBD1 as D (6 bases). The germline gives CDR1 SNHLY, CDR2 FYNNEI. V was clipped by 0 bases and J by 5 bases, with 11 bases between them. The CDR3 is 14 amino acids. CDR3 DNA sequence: TGTGCCAGCAGTGAAGCCGCCAGGGGCCACGAGCAGTACTTC. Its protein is CASSEAARGHEQYF.

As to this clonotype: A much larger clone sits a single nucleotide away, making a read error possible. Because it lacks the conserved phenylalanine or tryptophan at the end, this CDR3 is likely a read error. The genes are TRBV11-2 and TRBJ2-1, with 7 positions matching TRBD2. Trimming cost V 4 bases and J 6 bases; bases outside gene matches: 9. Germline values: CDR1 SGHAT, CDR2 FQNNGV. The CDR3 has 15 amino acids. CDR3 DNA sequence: TGTGCCAGCAGCTCCCTCCGTGGGGAGGGCAATGAGCAGTTCTCC. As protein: CASSSLRGEGNEQFS.

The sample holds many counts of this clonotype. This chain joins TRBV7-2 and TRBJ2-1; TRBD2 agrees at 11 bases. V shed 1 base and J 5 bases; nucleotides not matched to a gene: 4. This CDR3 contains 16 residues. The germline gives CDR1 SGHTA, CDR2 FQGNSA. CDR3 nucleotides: TGTGCCAGCAGCTTAGTCGCACTAGCGGGAGACAATGAGCAGTTCTTC. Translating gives CASSLVALAGDNEQFF.

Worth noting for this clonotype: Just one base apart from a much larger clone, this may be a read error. The DNA for the CDR3 is TGTGCCAGCAGCCCTCAGTCTGGCAGGGGCACAGATACGCAGTATTTT. Its protein is CASSPQSGRGTDTQYF. The chain employs TRBV9 and TRBJ2-3, with a tentative D call TRBD1 (5 bases). Trimming took 4 bases from V and 1 from J, leaving 16 bases between them. CDR3 length equals 16 residues. The germline V gene encodes CDR1 SGDLS and CDR2 YYNGEE.

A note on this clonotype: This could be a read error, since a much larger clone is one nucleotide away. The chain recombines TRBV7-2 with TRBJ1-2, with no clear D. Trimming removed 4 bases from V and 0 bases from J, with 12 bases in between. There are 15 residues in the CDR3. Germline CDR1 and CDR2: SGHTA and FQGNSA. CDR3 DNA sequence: TGTGCCAGCAGCTCGGCAGGCAACTCTAACTATGGCTACACCTTC. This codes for CASSSAGNSNYGYTF.

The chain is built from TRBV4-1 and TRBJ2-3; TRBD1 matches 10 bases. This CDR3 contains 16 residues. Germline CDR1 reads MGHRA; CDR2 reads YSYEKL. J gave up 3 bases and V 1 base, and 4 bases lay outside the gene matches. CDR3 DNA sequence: TGCGCCAGCAGCCAAGGACAGGGGGCTATGACAGATACGCAGTATTTT. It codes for CASSQGQGAMTDTQYF.

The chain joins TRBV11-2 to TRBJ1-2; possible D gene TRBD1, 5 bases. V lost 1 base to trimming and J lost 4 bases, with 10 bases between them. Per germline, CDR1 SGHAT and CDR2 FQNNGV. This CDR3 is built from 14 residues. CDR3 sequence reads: CASSLGQGGYGYTF. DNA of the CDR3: TGTGCCAGCAGCTTAGGTCAGGGAGGCTATGGCTACACCTTC.

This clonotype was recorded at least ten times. The chain's CDR3 is CASSPRDRVYGYTF. DNA for the CDR3: TGCGCCAGCAGCCCCCGAGACAGGGTGTATGGCTACACCTTC. The rearrangement joins TRBV4-1 to TRBJ1-2; TRBD1 matches at 7 bases. Per the germline V gene, CDR1 is MGHRA and CDR2 is YSYEKL. J gave up 5 bases and V 4 bases, and 7 bases lay outside the gene matches. CDR3 length: 14 residues.

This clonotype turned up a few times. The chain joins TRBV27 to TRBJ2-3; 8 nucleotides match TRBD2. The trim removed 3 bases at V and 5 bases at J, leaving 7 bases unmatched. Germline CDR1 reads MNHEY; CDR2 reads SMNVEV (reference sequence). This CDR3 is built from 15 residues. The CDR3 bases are TGTGCCAGCAGTTTGGGTAGCGGGATGCGAGATACGCAGTATTTT. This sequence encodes CASSLGSGMRDTQYF.

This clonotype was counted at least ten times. This CDR3 is CASSQGTPPYEQYF. The CDR3 nucleotides read TGCGCCAGCAGCCAAGGGACTCCTCCTTACGAGCAGTACTTC. The chain recombines TRBV4-3 with TRBJ2-7; weak D call: TRBD2 (5 bases). V gave up 1 base and J gave up 4 bases, with 11 bases separating them. The CDR3 has 14 residues. Germline lookup yields CDR1 LGHNA and CDR2 YSLEER.

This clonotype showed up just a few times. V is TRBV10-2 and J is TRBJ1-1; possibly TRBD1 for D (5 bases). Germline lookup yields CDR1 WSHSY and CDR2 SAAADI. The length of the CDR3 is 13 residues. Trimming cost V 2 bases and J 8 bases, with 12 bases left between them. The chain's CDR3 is CASSEVRDLEAFF. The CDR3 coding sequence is TGCGCCAGCAGTGAGGTCCGGGACTTAGAAGCTTTCTTT.

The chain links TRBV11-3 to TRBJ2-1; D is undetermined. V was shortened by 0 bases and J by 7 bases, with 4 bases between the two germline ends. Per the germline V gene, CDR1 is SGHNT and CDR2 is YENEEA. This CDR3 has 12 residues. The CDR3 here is CASSLEVNEQFF. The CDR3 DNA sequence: TGTGCCAGCAGCTTAGAGGTGAATGAGCAGTTCTTC.

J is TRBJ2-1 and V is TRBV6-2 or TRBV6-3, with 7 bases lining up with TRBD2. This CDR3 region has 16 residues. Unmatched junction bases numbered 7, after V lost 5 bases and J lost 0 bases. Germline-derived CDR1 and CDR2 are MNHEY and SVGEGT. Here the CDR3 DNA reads TGTGCCAGCAGTGACCCGCGGGGGACCTCCTACAATGAGCAGTTCTTC. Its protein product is CASSDPRGTSYNEQFF.

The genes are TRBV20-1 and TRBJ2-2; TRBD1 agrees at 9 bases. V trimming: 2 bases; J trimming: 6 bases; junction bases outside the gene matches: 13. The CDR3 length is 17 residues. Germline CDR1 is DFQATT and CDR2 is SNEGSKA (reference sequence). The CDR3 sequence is CSARPTQNRQGAGELFF. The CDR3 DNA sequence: TGCAGTGCTAGACCCACCCAGAACAGACAGGGGGCCGGGGAGCTGTTTTTT.

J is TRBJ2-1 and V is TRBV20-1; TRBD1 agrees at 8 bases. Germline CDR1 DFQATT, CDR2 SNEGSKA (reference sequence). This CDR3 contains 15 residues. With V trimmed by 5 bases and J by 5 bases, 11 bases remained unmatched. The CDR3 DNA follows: TGCAGTGCTTACCAAGGACAGGGTAGGGACAATGAGCAGTTCTTC. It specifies CSAYQGQGRDNEQFF.

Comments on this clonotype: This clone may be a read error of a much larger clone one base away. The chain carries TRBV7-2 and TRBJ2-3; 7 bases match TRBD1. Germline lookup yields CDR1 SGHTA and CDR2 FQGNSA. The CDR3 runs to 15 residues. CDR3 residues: CAGSPTGAVTDTQYF. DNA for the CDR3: TGTGCCGGCAGCCCCACAGGGGCCGTCACAGATACGCAGTATTTT.

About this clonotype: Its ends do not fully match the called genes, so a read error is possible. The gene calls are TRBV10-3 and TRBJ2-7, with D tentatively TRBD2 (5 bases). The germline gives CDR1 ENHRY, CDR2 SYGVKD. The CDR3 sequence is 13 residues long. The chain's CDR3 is CAVSEADSYGQYF. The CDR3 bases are TGTGCCGTCAGTGAGGCGGACTCCTACGGGCAGTACTTC.

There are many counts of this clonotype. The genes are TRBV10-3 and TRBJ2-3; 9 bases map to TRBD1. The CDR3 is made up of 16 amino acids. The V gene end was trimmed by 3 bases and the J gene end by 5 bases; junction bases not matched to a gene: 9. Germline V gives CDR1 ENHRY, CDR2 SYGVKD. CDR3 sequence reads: CAISDFDRGYGDTQYF. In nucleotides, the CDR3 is TGTGCCATCAGTGACTTCGACAGGGGGTATGGAGATACGCAGTATTTT.

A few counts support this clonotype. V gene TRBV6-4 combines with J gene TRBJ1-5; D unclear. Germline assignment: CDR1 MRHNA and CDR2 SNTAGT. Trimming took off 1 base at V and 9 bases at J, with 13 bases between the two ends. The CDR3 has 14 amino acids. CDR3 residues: CASSDYGGSRPQHF. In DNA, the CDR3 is TGTGCCAGCAGTGACTATGGAGGATCAAGGCCCCAGCATTTT.

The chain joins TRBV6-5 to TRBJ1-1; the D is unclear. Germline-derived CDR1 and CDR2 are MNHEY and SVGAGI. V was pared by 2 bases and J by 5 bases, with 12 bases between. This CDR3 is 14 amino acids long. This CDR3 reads CASSYGSGRTEAFF. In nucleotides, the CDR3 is TGTGCCAGCAGTTACGGGTCGGGTCGGACTGAAGCTTTCTTT.

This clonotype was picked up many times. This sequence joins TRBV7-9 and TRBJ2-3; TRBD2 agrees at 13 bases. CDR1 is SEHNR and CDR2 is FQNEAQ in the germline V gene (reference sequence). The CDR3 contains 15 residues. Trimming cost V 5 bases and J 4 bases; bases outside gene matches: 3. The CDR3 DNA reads TGTGCCAGCAGCAGACTAGCGGGGGGCCCAGATACGCAGTATTTT. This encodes CASSRLAGGPDTQYF.

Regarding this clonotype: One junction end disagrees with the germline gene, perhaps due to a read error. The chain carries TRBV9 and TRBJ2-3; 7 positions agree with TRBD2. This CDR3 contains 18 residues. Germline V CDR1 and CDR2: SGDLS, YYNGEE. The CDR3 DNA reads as TGTACCAGCAGCGTAGCGGGTCCCGGGACTACTAGCACAGATACGCAGTGTTTT. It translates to CTSSVAGPGTTSTDTQCF.

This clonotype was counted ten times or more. The CDR3 coding sequence is TGTGCCAGCAGCTATTCGAAGCGGGGGTACAATGAGCAGTTCTTC. Protein product: CASSYSKRGYNEQFF. The chain couples TRBV12-3 or TRBV12-4 to TRBJ2-1; 8 nucleotides agree with TRBD2. The CDR3 extends over 15 amino acids. The V gene end was trimmed by 6 bases and the J gene end by 4 bases; junction bases not matched to a gene: 8.

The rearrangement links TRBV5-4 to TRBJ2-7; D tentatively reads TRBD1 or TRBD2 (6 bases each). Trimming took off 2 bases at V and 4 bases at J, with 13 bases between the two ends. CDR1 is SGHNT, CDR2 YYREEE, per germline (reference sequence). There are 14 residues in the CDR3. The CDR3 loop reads CASSFAPGAYEQYF. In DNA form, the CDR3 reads TGTGCCAGCAGCTTCGCCCCGGGGGCTTACGAGCAGTACTTC.

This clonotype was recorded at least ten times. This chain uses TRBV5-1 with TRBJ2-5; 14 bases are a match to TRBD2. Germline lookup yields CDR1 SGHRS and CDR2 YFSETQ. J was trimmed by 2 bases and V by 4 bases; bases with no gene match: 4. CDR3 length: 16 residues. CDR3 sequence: CASSQGLAGVQETQYF. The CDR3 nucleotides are TGCGCCAGCAGCCAGGGACTAGCGGGAGTACAAGAGACCCAGTACTTC.

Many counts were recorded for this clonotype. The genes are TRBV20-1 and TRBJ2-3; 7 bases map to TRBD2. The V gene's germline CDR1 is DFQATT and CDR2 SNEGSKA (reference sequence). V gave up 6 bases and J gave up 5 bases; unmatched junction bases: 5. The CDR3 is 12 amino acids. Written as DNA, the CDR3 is TGCAGTGCGCCCTCTAGCGGAGATACGCAGTATTTT. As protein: CSAPSSGDTQYF.